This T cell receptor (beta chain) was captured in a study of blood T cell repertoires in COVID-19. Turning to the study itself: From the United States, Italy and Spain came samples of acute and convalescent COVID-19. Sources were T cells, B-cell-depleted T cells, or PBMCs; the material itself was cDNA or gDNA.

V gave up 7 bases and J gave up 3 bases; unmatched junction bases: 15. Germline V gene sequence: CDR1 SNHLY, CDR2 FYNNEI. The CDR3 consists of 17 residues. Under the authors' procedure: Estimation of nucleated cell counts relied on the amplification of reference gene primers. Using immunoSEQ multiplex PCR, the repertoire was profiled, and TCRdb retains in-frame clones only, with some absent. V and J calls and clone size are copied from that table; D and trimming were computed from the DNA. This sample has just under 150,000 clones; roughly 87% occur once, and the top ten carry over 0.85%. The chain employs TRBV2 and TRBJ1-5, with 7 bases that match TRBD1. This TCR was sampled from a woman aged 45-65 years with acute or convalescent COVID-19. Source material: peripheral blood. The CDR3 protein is CASISAGGLGVNQPQHF. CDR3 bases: TGTGCCAGCATTTCGGCAGGGGGTCTAGGGGTCAATCAGCCCCAGCATTTT. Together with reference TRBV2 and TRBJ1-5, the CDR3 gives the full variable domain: EPEVTQTPSHQVTQMGQEVILRCVPISNHLYFYWYRQILGQKVEFLVSFYNNEISEKSEIFDDQFSVERPDGSNFTLKIRSTKLEDSAMYFCASISAGGLGVNQPQHFGDGTRLSIL.